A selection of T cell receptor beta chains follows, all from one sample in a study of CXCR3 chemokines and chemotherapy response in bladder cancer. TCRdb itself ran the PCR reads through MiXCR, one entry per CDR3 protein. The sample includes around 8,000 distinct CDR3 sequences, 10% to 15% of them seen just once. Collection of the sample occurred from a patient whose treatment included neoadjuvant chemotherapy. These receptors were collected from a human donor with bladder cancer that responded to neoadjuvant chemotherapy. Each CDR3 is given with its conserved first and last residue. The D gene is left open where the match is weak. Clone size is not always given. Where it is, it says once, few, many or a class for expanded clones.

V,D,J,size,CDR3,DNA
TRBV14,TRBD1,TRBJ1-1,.,CASSQMDRGSTEAFF,TGTGCCAGCAGCCAAATGGACAGGGGGTCTACTGAAGCTTTCTTT
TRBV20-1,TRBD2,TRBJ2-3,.,CSASSGGPDTQYF,TGCAGTGCTAGTTCGGGGGGGCCGGATACGCAGTATTTT
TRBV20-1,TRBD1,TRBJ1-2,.,CSASGTGHGYTF,TGCAGTGCTTCCGGGACAGGGCATGGCTACACCTTC
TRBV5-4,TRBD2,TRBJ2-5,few,CASSLGLAGTKETQYF,TGTGCCAGCAGCTTGGGACTAGCGGGGACCAAAGAGACCCAGTACTTC
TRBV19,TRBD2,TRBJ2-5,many,CASSGLAVGETQYF,TGTGCCAGTTCGGGACTAGCGGTGGGGGAGACCCAGTACTTC
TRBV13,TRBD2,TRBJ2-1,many,CASSFPSGGSDEQFF,TGTGCCAGCAGCTTTCCTAGCGGGGGTAGTGATGAGCAGTTCTTC
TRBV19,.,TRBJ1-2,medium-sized,CASRLFRAGNYGYTF,TGTGCCAGTAGACTTTTTAGGGCAGGGAACTATGGCTACACCTTC
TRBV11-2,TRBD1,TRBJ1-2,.,CASSPFGTGDGYTF,TGTGCCAGCAGCCCCTTCGGGACAGGGGATGGCTACACCTTC
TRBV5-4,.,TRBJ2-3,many,CASSFEQYDTDTQYF,TGTGCCAGCAGCTTTGAACAGTATGACACAGATACGCAGTATTTT
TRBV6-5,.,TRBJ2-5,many,CASNQGSRETQYF,TGTGCCAGCAACCAGGGGAGTAGAGAGACCCAGTACTTC
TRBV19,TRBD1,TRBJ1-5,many,CASSTGQGSNQPQHF,TGTGCCAGTAGTACGGGACAGGGAAGCAATCAGCCCCAGCATTTT
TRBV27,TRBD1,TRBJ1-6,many,CASSPLGTVHSPLHF,TGTGCCAGCAGTCCACTTGGGACAGTGCATTCACCCCTCCACTTT
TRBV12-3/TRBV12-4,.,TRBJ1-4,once,CASTLRGAGEKLFF,TGTGCCAGCACTCTCCGGGGGGCGGGCGAAAAACTGTTTTTT
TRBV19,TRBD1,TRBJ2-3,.,CTGGDRGRADTQYF,TGTACCGGGGGGGACAGGGGGCGAGCAGATACGCAGTATTTT
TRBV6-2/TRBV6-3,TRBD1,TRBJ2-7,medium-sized,CASRRTGQAYEQYF,TGTGCCAGCAGACGTACGGGACAGGCCTACGAGCAGTACTTC
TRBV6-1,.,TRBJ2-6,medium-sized,CASSDLELARSGANVLTF,TGTGCCAGCAGTGATCTGGAACTAGCCCGCTCTGGGGCCAACGTCCTGACTTTC
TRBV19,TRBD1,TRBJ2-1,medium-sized,CASSKTGVDNEQFF,TGTGCCAGTAGTAAGACAGGGGTAGACAATGAGCAGTTCTTC
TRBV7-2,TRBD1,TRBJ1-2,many,CASSLEGTGVFGYTF,TGTGCCAGCAGCTTAGAAGGAACAGGGGTGTTTGGCTACACCTTC
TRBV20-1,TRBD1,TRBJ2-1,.,CSGEGTGDNEQFF,TGCAGTGGAGAGGGGACAGGGGACAATGAGCAGTTCTTC
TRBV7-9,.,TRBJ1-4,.,CASSSDGRLGEKLFF,TGTGCCAGCAGCTCGGACGGGCGTCTTGGGGAAAAACTGTTTTTT
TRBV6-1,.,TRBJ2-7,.,CASSERRRIRSGWDYF,TGTGCTAGCAGTGAAAGACGGCGGATTCGATCGGGCTGGGACTACTTC
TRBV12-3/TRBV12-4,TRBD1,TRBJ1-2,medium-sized,CASSFPDRASYGYTF,TGTGCCAGCAGTTTTCCGGACAGGGCATCCTATGGCTACACCTTC
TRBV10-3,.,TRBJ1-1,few,CAISESAGVGAFF,TGTGCCATCAGTGAGTCCGCAGGGGTAGGAGCTTTCTTT
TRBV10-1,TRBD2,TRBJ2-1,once,CASSTGTSSYNEQFF,TGCGCCAGCAGTACCGGGACTAGCTCCTACAATGAGCAGTTCTTC
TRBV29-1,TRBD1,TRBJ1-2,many,CSVEQGARYGYTF,TGCAGCGTTGAACAGGGGGCTAGATATGGCTACACCTTC
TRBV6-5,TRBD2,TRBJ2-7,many,CASTPPAGGSYEQYF,TGTGCCAGCACCCCCCCAGCGGGGGGGTCCTACGAGCAGTACTTC
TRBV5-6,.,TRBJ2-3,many,CASSLVGSTRRTDTQYF,TGTGCCAGCAGCTTGGTGGGCTCTACACGAAGGACAGATACGCAGTATTTT
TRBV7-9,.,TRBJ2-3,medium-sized,CASSSWDSTDTQYF,TGTGCCAGCAGCTCCTGGGACAGCACAGATACGCAGTATTTT
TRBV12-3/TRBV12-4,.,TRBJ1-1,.,CASSLGVSTEAFF,TGTGCCAGCAGTTTAGGGGTGAGCACTGAAGCTTTCTTT
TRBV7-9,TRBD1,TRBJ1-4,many,CASSFPTGGGSEKLFF,TGTGCCAGCAGCTTTCCCACAGGGGGAGGTAGTGAAAAACTGTTTTTT
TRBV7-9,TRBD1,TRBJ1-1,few,CASSSGTANTEAFF,TGTGCCAGCAGCTCTGGGACAGCGAACACTGAAGCTTTCTTT
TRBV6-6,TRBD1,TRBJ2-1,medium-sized,CASSSRGNEQFF,TGTGCCAGCAGTTCCAGGGGGAATGAGCAGTTCTTC
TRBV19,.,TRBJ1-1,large,CALREGRGTEAFF,TGTGCCTTAAGGGAAGGTCGGGGCACTGAAGCTTTCTTT
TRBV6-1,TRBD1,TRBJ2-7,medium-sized,CASSLGQGAYEQYF,TGTGCCAGCAGTTTAGGGCAGGGGGCCTACGAGCAGTACTTC
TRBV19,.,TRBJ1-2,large,CASSITGNYGYTF,TGTGCCAGTAGTATCACCGGGAACTATGGCTACACCTTC
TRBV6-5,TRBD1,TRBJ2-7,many,CASSPYGTGAFSYEQYF,TGTGCCAGCAGTCCCTATGGAACAGGGGCTTTCTCCTACGAGCAGTACTTC
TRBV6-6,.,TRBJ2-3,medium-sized,CASSFGIPGDTQYF,TGTGCCAGCAGCTTTGGGATTCCGGGAGATACGCAGTATTTT
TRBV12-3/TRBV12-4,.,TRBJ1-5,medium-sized,CASSSQGHNQPQHF,TGTGCCAGCTCCTCTCAAGGACACAATCAGCCCCAGCATTTT
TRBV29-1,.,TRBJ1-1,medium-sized,CSVDNGENTEAFF,TGCAGCGTTGACAATGGAGAGAACACTGAAGCTTTCTTT
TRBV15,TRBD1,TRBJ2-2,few,CATSRTGAAGELFF,TGTGCCACCAGCAGGACAGGGGCGGCCGGGGAGCTGTTTTTT
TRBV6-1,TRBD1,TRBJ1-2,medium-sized,CASSYSGGADTF,TGTGCCAGCAGTTACTCAGGGGGCGCGGACACCTTC
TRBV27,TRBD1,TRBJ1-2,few,CASSTTGDAGYTF,TGTGCCAGCAGTACGACAGGGGACGCTGGCTACACCTTC
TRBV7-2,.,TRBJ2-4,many,CASSLARGPGAKNIQYF,TGTGCCAGCAGCTTAGCGCGGGGGCCCGGTGCCAAAAACATTCAGTACTTC
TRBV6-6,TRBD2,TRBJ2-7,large,CASSELAGSSYEQYF,TGTGCCAGCAGTGAACTAGCGGGGAGCTCCTACGAGCAGTACTTC
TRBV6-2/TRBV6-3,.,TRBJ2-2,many,CASWGVLVTGELFF,TGTGCCAGCTGGGGGGTCTTGGTCACCGGGGAGCTGTTTTTT
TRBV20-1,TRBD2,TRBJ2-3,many,CSARQGLNLRQDTQYF,TGCAGTGCTAGGCAGGGACTAAACCTGCGGCAAGATACGCAGTATTTT
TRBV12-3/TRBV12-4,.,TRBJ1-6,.,CASSPGRSPLHF,TGTGCCAGCAGCCCGGGACGATCACCCCTCCACTTT
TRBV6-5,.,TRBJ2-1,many,CASRTGAGVNEQFF,TGTGCCAGCAGGACGGGGGCAGGGGTCAATGAGCAGTTCTTC
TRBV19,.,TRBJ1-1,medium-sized,CASSIDPSEAFF,TGTGCCAGTAGTATAGATCCAAGCGAAGCTTTCTTT
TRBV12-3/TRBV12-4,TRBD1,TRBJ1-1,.,CASKDRGNFTTFF,TGTGCCAGCAAGGACAGGGGAAATTTTACGACTTTCTTT
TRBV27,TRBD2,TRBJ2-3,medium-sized,CASSKTGLAGEISTDTQYF,TGTGCCAGCAGTAAGACGGGACTAGCGGGGGAGATTAGCACAGATACGCAGTATTTT
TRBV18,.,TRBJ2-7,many,CASSPNYEQYF,TGTGCCAGCTCACCTAACTACGAGCAGTACTTC
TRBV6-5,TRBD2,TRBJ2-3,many,CASSSGLAGGEVDTQYF,TGTGCCAGCAGTTCGGGACTAGCGGGGGGGGAGGTAGATACGCAGTATTTT
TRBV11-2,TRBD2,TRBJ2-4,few,CASSLGIAGGLFQYF,TGTGCCAGCAGCTTGGGGATAGCGGGGGGCCTCTTTCAGTACTTC
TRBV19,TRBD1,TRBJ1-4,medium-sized,CASSRQGAREKLFF,TGTGCCAGTAGCCGACAGGGGGCAAGGGAAAAACTGTTTTTT